A single sample gave rise to the 26 T cell receptor beta chains below, sequenced in a study of cytomegalovirus exposure and HLA in healthy donors. Sequencing used immunoSEQ multiplex PCR; TCRdb keeps in-frame clones, though not all of them. The sample comprises over 150,000 clones, 70% to 90% of which are singletons, and around 5% rests with the top ten. The sample comprised PBMCs. These receptors were obtained from a woman aged 30 to 39 in good health and CMV-seronegative.

This chain links TRBV6-5 with TRBJ2-7; a possible D gene is TRBD1 (6 bases). CDR1 and CDR2 from the germline V gene are MNHEY and SVGAGI. This CDR3 is 14 amino acids long. V was cut by 6 bases and J by 0 bases, with 12 bases left in between. CDR3 bases: TGTGCCAGCAGACCTACAGGGATCTCCTACGAGCAGTACTTC. As protein: CASRPTGISYEQYF.

DNA for the CDR3: TGCAGCGTTGAAGATGGGGGGGATACGCAGTATTTT. This gives the protein CSVEDGGDTQYF. The chain is built from TRBV29-1 and TRBJ2-3; D is possibly TRBD2 (6 bases). Trimming took off 0 bases at V and 6 bases at J, with 7 bases between the two ends. The CDR3 consists of 12 residues. The germline V gene has CDR1 SQVTM and CDR2 ANQGSEA.

This clone was recorded only once. The rearrangement uses TRBV5-1 and TRBJ1-1; D remains ambiguous. Germline loops: CDR1 SGHRS, CDR2 YFSETQ. The V end lost 7 bases, the J end lost 0 bases, and 10 bases lay between the germline ends. CDR3 size: 13 residues. CDR3 residues: CASQRIMNTEAFF. In DNA, the CDR3 is TGCGCCAGCCAAAGGATAATGAACACTGAAGCTTTCTTT.

This chain joins TRBV18 and TRBJ2-3; 10 nucleotides line up with TRBD1. V shed 3 bases, J shed 2 bases, and the junction held 5 bases outside the gene matches. Germline lookup yields CDR1 KGHSH and CDR2 LQKENI. The CDR3 length is 16 residues. The CDR3 nucleotides read TGTGCCAGCTCACCCGCGACAGGGGGCCTCACAGATACGCAGTATTTT. Amino acids: CASSPATGGLTDTQYF.

The chain carries TRBV4-1 and TRBJ1-1, with 7 bases identical to TRBD1. Germline V gives CDR1 MGHRA, CDR2 YSYEKL. The J segment lost 3 bases and the V segment lost 4 bases, leaving 5 bases of the junction unmatched. This CDR3 has 14 amino acids. DNA for the CDR3: TGCGCCAGCAGCCTGGGGACAGCGGACACTGAAGCTTTCTTT. This gives the protein CASSLGTADTEAFF.

V and J are TRBV27 and TRBJ1-4; D is uncertain. Trimming removed 5 bases at V and 7 bases at J, with 14 bases between. Germline CDR1 and CDR2: MNHEY and SMNVEV (reference sequence). This CDR3 has 14 amino acids. CDR3 in amino acids: CASSRAGRLEKLFF. The CDR3 DNA reads TGTGCCAGCAGTCGAGCGGGCCGGCTTGAAAAACTGTTTTTT. Full variable domain (remainder filled in from reference TRBV27 and TRBJ1-4): EAQVTQNPRYLITVTGKKLTVTCSQNMNHEYMSWYRQDPGLGLRQIYYSMNVEVTDKGDVPEGYKVSRKEKRNFPLILESPSPNQTSLYFCASSRAGRLEKLFFGSGTQLSVL.

This chain joins TRBV27 and TRBJ2-1, with TRBD1 identical over 8 bases. CDR1 and CDR2 from the germline V gene are MNHEY and SMNVEV (reference sequence). With V trimmed by 6 bases and J by 10 bases, 11 bases remained unmatched. The CDR3 contains 14 residues. The CDR3: CASSPRTGWTEQFF. CDR3 nucleotide sequence: TGTGCCAGCAGCCCGAGGACAGGGTGGACCGAGCAGTTCTTC.

CDR3 bases: TGTGCCAGTAGTTTCGGTATAGAGAATCAGCCCCAGCATTTT. It is translated as CASSFGIENQPQHF. The chain has TRBV19 and TRBJ1-5, with D unresolved. V gave up 5 bases and J gave up 4 bases, with 12 bases separating them. Germline V gene sequence: CDR1 LNHDA, CDR2 SQIVND (reference sequence). The CDR3 contains 14 residues.

The gene calls are TRBV19 and TRBJ2-7, with TRBD2 matching 10 bases. CDR3 size: 16 residues. Trimming took 1 base from V and 3 from J; bases not matched to a gene: 6. Germline loops: CDR1 LNHDA, CDR2 SQIVND (reference sequence). CDR3 region: CASSIVPSGRVYEQYF. The CDR3 region has the DNA TGTGCCAGTAGTATAGTCCCTAGCGGGAGAGTCTACGAGCAGTACTTC.

The chain combines TRBV5-4 with TRBJ2-2, with a weak D call TRBD2 (5 bases). V lost 4 bases and J 7 bases, leaving 14 bases between the germline ends. In germline, CDR1 is SGHNT, CDR2 YYREEE (reference sequence). There are 14 residues in the CDR3. CDR3 in DNA: TGTGCCAGCAGCCCTCGCGGGTCGGGCGGGGAGCTGTTTTTT. It codes for CASSPRGSGGELFF.

This chain uses TRBV28 with TRBJ2-7; 11 bases fit TRBD2. This CDR3 contains 15 residues. The trim removed 6 bases at V and 0 bases at J, leaving 4 bases unmatched. Germline loops: CDR1 MDHEN, CDR2 SYDVKM. CDR3 sequence (DNA): TGTGCCAGCAGCCCGACTAGCGGGGACTCCTACGAGCAGTACTTC. Translated: CASSPTSGDSYEQYF.

As DNA, the CDR3 is TGTGCCAGTGCGCGAGACCCCCGAGGGGCAACTAATGAAAAACTGTTTTTT. Translation: CASARDPRGATNEKLFF. V usage is TRBV5-5 and J usage is TRBJ1-4, with D possibly TRBD1 on 5 matching bases. Germline V gene sequence: CDR1 SGHKS, CDR2 YYEKEE (reference sequence). The CDR3 is made up of 17 amino acids. Between the trimmed V and J ends, which lost 8 bases and 0 bases, there was a span of 20 bases.

J is TRBJ1-1 and V is TRBV7-2; TRBD1 agrees at 7 bases. CDR3 length equals 16 residues. The germline V gene encodes CDR1 SGHTA and CDR2 FQGNSA. V lost 0 bases and J lost 1; bases outside the gene matches: 5. The CDR3 nucleotides are TGTGCCAGCAGCTTAGCGCGTCGACAGGGGAACACTGAAGCTTTCTTT. Its translation is CASSLARRQGNTEAFF. Together with reference TRBV7-2 and TRBJ1-1, the CDR3 gives the full variable domain: GAGVSQSPSNKVTEKGKDVELRCDPISGHTALYWYRQSLGQGLEFLIYFQGNSAPDKSGLPSDRFSAERTGGSVSTLTIQRTQQEDSAVYLCASSLARRQGNTEAFFGQGTRLTVV.

V gene TRBV5-6 combines with J gene TRBJ2-1; the D call may be TRBD1 or TRBD2 (5 bases each). The CDR3 consists of 14 residues. V dropped 7 bases and J dropped 4 bases, with 15 bases sitting between them. The germline V gene has CDR1 SGHDT and CDR2 YYEEEE. CDR3 sequence: CASQWGPAYNEQFF. In DNA, the CDR3 is TGTGCCAGCCAATGGGGACCGGCATACAATGAGCAGTTCTTC.

The gene calls are TRBV29-1 and TRBJ2-7; a possible D gene is TRBD1 (6 bases). The CDR3 is 15 amino acids. Germline V lookup: CDR1 SQVTM, CDR2 ANQGSEA. V dropped 0 bases and J dropped 3 bases, with 15 bases sitting between them. CDR3 in DNA: TGCAGCGTTGAAGATCAGGAGACAGGATACTACGAGCAGTACTTC. Encoded protein: CSVEDQETGYYEQYF.

The V and J genes are TRBV9 and TRBJ1-1; D not resolved. Deletions cut 3 bases from V and 0 bases from J, with 15 bases between. Germline CDR1 SGDLS, CDR2 YYNGEE. CDR3 length: 16 amino acids. The CDR3: CASSEGFDFMNTEAFF. In DNA form, the CDR3 reads TGTGCCAGCAGCGAGGGATTTGATTTCATGAACACTGAAGCTTTCTTT.

The rearrangement links TRBV13 to TRBJ2-7; TRBD1 matches at 12 bases. The CDR3 consists of 14 residues. Germline trimming cut 3 bases from V and 5 bases from J; bases unmatched to any gene: 2. Germline lookup yields CDR1 PRHDT and CDR2 FYEKMQ (reference sequence). The CDR3: CASSFGTGGDEQYF. CDR3 DNA: TGTGCCAGCAGCTTCGGGACAGGGGGCGACGAGCAGTACTTC.

Remarks on this clone: The junction departs from the called germline gene at one end, perhaps through a read error. The chain links TRBV4-1 to TRBJ1-4; D uncertain. The germline CDR1 and CDR2 sequences are MGHRA and YSYEKL. The CDR3 covers 12 residues. The CDR3, as DNA: TGCGCCAGCAGCCAAGATTCTGCAGTTCCTCTTTTT. Translating it yields CASSQDSAVPLF.

The chain employs TRBV20-1 and TRBJ2-7, with D hard to call. Germline CDR1 is DFQATT and CDR2 is SNEGSKA (reference sequence). The germline V and J ends were trimmed by 2 bases and 3 bases, with 5 bases remaining between them. The length of the CDR3 is 11 residues. The CDR3 region has the DNA TGCAGTGCTAGAACCCTCTACGAGCAGTACTTC. Its translation is CSARTLYEQYF.

V is TRBV6-5 and J is TRBJ2-1, with a tentative D call TRBD2 (6 bases). Trimming removed 2 bases from V and 10 bases from J, with 15 bases in between. The CDR3 runs 14 residues. CDR1 and CDR2 (germline): MNHEY, SVGAGI. The CDR3 loop reads CASSYRTTRGEQFF. CDR3 nucleotide sequence: TGTGCCAGCAGTTACCGGACTACCCGTGGAGAGCAGTTCTTC.

This chain joins TRBV7-9 and TRBJ2-2; D possibly corresponds to TRBD2 (6 bases). Trimming took off 6 bases at V and 4 bases at J, with 18 bases between the two ends. This CDR3 comprises 16 residues. Germline CDR1 is SEHNR and CDR2 is FQNEAQ (reference sequence). The CDR3, as DNA: TGTGCCAGCAGTCCGGTGCAGGGACTGACCACCGGGGAGCTGTTTTTT. This translates into CASSPVQGLTTGELFF.

The chain is built from TRBV2 and TRBJ1-2; D might be TRBD1 (5 bases). V dropped 1 base and J dropped 6 bases, with 9 bases sitting between them. This CDR3 has 13 residues. The V gene's germline CDR1 is SNHLY and CDR2 FYNNEI. CDR3 in amino acids: CASSEDQGNGYTF. CDR3 nucleotide sequence: TGTGCCAGCAGTGAAGACCAGGGTAATGGCTACACCTTC.

The chain links TRBV6-5 to TRBJ2-3, with TRBD1 matching over 11 bases. The junction had 2 bases not matched to a gene; V was cut back by 6 bases and J by 6 bases. The germline gives CDR1 MNHEY, CDR2 SVGAGI. The CDR3 spans 13 residues. As DNA, the CDR3 is TGTGCCAGCAGCCGGGACAGGGGGGATACGCAGTATTTT. Translation: CASSRDRGDTQYF.

This clone turned up a few times. This rearrangement joins TRBV18 to TRBJ2-3; D gene uncertain. The CDR3 has 12 residues. Germline CDR1 KGHSH, CDR2 LQKENI. V lost 3 bases and J lost 6, with 7 bases in between. The CDR3 reads CASSPRRDTQYF. The CDR3, as DNA: TGTGCCAGCTCACCTCGGCGGGATACGCAGTATTTT.

This chain joins TRBV2 and TRBJ2-1; 9 nucleotides align to TRBD2. The CDR3 has 14 residues. V was pared by 6 bases and J by 9 bases, with 9 bases of the junction left unmatched. CDR1 SNHLY and CDR2 FYNNEI come from the germline V gene. This chain's CDR3 is CASSLAGWLGEQFF. DNA of the CDR3: TGTGCCAGCAGCCTAGCGGGATGGCTCGGTGAGCAGTTCTTC.

The chain recombines TRBV4-1 with TRBJ1-2, with 8 bases that match TRBD1. This CDR3 has 17 amino acids. Germline CDR1 reads MGHRA; CDR2 reads YSYEKL. Unmatched junction bases numbered 14, after V lost 0 bases and J lost 8 bases. The CDR3 coding sequence is TGCGCCAGCAGCCAAGATTTGTCTTCAGGGGGCGCGGGGGGCTACACCTTC. The encoded protein is CASSQDLSSGGAGGYTF.